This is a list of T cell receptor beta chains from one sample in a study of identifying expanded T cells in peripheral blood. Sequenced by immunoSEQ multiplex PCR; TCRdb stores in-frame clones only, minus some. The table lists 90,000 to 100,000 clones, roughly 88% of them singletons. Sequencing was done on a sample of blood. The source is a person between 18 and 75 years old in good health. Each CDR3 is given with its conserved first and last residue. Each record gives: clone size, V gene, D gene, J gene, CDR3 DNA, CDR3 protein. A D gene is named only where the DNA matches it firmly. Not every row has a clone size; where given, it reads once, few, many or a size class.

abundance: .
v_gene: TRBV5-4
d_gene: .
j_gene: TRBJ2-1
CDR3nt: TGTGCCGTCCTGCTCGAGGTAGGGACCAATGAGCAGTTCTTC
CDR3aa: CAVLLEVGTNEQFF

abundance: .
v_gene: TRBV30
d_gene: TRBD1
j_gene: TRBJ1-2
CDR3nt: TGTGCCGGACAGGGGGATGGAGGCTACACCTTC
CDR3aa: CAGQGDGGYTF

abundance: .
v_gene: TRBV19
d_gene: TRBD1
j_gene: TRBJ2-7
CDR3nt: TGTGCCAGTAGTATCCCTACCGGGACAGGGGGCTACGAGCAGTACTTC
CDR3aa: CASSIPTGTGGYEQYF

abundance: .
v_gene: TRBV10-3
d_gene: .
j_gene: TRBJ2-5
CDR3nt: TGTGCCATCAGTGGTTTGGGGGAGACCCAGTACTTC
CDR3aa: CAISGLGETQYF

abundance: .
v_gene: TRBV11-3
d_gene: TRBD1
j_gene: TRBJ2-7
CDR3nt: TGTGCCAGCAGCGCCGGGACAGGGCCCTTTTACGAGCAGTACTTC
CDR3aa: CASSAGTGPFYEQYF

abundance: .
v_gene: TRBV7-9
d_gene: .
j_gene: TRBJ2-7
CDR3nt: TGTGCCAGCAGCGCCCCAGGGGGGGACTACGAGCAGTACTTC
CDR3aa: CASSAPGGDYEQYF

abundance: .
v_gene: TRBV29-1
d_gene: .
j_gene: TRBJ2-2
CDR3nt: TGCAGCGTTGGGAACACCGGGGAGCTGTTTTTT
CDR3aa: CSVGNTGELFF

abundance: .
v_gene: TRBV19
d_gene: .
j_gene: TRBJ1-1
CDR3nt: TGTGCCAGTAGTTCTGGGCCAGACACTGAAGCTTTCTTT
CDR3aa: CASSSGPDTEAFF

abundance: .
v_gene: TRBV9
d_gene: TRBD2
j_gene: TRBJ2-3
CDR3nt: TGTGCCAGCAGCGTAGCTCTCGCTAGCGGAACAGATACGCAGTATTTT
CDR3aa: CASSVALASGTDTQYF

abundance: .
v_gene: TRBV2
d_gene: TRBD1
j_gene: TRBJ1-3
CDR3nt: TGTGCCAGCAGACACTCGTCAGGGGGCTCACGTGGAGACACCATATATTTT
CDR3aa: CASRHSSGGSRGDTIYF

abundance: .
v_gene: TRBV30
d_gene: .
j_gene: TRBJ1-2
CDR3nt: TGTGCCTGGGGGACTTCTAAGGTTCTCCTTGGGGGCTACACCTTC
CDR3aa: CAWGTSKVLLGGYTF

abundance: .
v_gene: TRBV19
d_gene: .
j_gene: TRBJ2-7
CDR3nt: TGTGCCAGCCAGGGGTCCTACGAGCAGTACTTC
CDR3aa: CASQGSYEQYF

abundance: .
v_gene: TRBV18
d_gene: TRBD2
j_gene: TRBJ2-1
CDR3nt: TGTGCCAGCTCACCGCCTGGCGGGAGGGGAGCCAATGAGCAGTTCTTC
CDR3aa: CASSPPGGRGANEQFF

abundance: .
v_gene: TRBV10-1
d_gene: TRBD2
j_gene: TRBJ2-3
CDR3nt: TGCGCCACCGGGACTAGCGGGGGGGCAAATCCAGATACGCAGTATTTT
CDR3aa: CATGTSGGANPDTQYF

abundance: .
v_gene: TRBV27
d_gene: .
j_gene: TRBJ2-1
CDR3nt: TGTGCCAGCAGTTTTTCCGGATACAATGAGCAGTTCTTC
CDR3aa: CASSFSGYNEQFF

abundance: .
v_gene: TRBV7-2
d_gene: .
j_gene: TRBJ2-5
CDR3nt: TGTGCCAGCAGCTTTGCGGGGGCCCAAGAGACCCAGTACTTC
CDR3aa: CASSFAGAQETQYF

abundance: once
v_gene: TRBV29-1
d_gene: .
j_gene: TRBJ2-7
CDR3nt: TGCAGCGTTGAAGTGACCTCCTACGAGCAGTACTTC
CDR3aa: CSVEVTSYEQYF

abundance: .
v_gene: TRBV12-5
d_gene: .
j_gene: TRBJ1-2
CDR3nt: TGTGCTACTATAGGGGGGGCCTACTATGGCTACACCTTC
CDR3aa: CATIGGAYYGYTF

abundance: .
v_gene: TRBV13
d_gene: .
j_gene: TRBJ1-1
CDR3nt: TGTGCCAGCAGCTTTCCCTCCCCGAACACTGAAGCTTTCTTT
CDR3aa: CASSFPSPNTEAFF

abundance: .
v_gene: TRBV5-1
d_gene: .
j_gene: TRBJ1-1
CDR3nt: TGCGCCAGCAGCTTGCAGGGCCAGAACACTGAAGCTTTCTTT
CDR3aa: CASSLQGQNTEAFF

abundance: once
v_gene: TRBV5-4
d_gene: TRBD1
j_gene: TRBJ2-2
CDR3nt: TGTGCCAGCAGCTGGGGACAGACGAACACCGGGGAGCTGTTTTTT
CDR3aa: CASSWGQTNTGELFF

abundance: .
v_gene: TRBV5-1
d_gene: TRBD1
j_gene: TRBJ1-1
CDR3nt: TGCGCCAGCAGCTTCGGCCCGGGACAGGGGTTGTCTGAAGCTTTCTTT
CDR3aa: CASSFGPGQGLSEAFF

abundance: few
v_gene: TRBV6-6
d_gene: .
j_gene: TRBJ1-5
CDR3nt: TGTGCCAGCAGTTTGGGTTCCACAAATCAGCCCCAGCATTTT
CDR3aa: CASSLGSTNQPQHF

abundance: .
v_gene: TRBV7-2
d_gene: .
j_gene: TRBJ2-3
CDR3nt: TGTGCCAGCAGCAGTCTGCGGGCAAGCACAGATACGCAGTATTTT
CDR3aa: CASSSLRASTDTQYF

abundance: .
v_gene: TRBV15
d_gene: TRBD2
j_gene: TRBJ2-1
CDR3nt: TGTGCCACCAGCAGAGAATCGACTCTAGCGGGAGGGAGTCGGAATGAGCAGTTCTTC
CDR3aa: CATSRESTLAGGSRNEQFF

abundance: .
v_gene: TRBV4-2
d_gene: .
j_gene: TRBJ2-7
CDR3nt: TGTGCCAGCAGCCAAGGGTCTGGACAAACCTACGAGCAGTACTTC
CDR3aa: CASSQGSGQTYEQYF

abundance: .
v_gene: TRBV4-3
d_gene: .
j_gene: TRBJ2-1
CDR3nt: TGCGCCAGCAGCCAAGATTCGGGGTGGGGTACCTACAATGAGCAGTTCTTC
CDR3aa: CASSQDSGWGTYNEQFF

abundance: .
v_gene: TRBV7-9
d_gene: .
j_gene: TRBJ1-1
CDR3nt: TGTGCCAGCAGCCCGGGACCCACGGCGGCTTTCTTT
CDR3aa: CASSPGPTAAFF

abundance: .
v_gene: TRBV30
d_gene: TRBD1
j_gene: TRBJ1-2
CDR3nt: TGTGCCTGGAGTCCTAAGGGGGCAGTGTATGGCTACACCTTC
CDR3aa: CAWSPKGAVYGYTF

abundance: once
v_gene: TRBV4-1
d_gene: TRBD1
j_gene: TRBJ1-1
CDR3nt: TGCGCCAGCAGCCAAGCGGGCCCGGGACAGACTATGAACACTGAAGCTTTCTTT
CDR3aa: CASSQAGPGQTMNTEAFF

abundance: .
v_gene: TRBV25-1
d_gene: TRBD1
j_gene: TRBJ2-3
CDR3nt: TGTGCCAGCAGTGACCCAGGGGGCGCGACAGATACGCAGTATTTT
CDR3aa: CASSDPGGATDTQYF

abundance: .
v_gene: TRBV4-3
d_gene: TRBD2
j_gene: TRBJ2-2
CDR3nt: TGCGCCAGCAGCCGAATCTCGGGGGGAATCGGGGAGCTGTTTTTT
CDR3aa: CASSRISGGIGELFF

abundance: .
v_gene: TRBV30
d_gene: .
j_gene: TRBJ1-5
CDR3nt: TGTGCCTGGAGTCTAAACAGAGTTGGTCAGCCCCAGCATTTT
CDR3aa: CAWSLNRVGQPQHF

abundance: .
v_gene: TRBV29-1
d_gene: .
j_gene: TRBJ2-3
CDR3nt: TGCAGCGTTGAACGGGATTCGCATACGCAGTATTTT
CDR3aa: CSVERDSHTQYF

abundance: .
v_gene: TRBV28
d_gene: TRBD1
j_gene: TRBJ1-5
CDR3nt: TGTGCCAGCAGGACAGGGGGCGGTCAGCCCCAGCATTTT
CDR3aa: CASRTGGGQPQHF

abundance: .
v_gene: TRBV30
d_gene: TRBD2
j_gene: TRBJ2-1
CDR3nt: TGTGCCTGGAGTGTAATGGTGGTAGCGGGAGTAGACAATGAGCAGTTCTTC
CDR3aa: CAWSVMVVAGVDNEQFF

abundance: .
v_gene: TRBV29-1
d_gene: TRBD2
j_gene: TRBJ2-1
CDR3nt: TGCAGCGTTGAGCTAGCGGGAAAGAGCTCCTACAATGAGCAGTTCTTC
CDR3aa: CSVELAGKSSYNEQFF

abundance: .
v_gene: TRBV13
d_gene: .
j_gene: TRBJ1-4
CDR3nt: TGTGCCAGCAGCTTAGGCCTGGGTGAAAAACTGTTTTTT
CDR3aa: CASSLGLGEKLFF

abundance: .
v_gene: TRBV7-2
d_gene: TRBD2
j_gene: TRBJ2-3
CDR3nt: TGTGCCAGCAGCTTAGTTGGTGCGGGAGGCGGTAGAGATACGCAGTATTTT
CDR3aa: CASSLVGAGGGRDTQYF

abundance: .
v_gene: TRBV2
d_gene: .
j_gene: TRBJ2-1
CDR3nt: TGTGCCAGCAGTGATCTGGTAGGGGCATTAAATGAGCAGTTCTTC
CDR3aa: CASSDLVGALNEQFF

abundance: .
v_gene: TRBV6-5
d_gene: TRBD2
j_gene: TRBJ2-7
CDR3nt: TGTGCCAGCAATTCGGGGCTAGCGGGCGACGAGCAGTACTTC
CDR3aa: CASNSGLAGDEQYF

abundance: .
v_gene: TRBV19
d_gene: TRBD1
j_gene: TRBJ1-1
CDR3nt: TGTGCCAGTGATACGACAGGGAGAGAAGCTTTCTTT
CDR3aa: CASDTTGREAFF

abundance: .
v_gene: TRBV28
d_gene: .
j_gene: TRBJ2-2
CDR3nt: TGTGCCAGCAGTTCTTTAGTAGGCACCGGGGAGCTGTTTTTT
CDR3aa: CASSSLVGTGELFF

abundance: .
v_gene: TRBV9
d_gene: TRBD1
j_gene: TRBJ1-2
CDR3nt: TGTGCCAGCAGCGGGGGACAGACTCTAAACTATGGCTACACCTTC
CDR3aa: CASSGGQTLNYGYTF

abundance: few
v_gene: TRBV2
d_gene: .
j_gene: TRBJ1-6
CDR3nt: TGTGCCAGCTGTATGACAAACACAAATTCACCCCTCCACTTT
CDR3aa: CASCMTNTNSPLHF

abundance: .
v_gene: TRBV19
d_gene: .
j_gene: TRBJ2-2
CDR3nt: TGTGCCAGTAGTATTTTCTCACAGGAGAACACCGGGGAGCTGTTTTTT
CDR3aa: CASSIFSQENTGELFF

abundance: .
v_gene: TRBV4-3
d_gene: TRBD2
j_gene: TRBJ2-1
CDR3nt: TGCGCCAGCAGCCAAGAATTTCGGGGACTAGCTTACAATGAGCAGTTCTTC
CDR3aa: CASSQEFRGLAYNEQFF

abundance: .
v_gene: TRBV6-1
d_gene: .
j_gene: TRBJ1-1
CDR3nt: TGTGCCAGCAGTGAAGCGGCAGGGTGGACTGAAGCTTTCTTT
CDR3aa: CASSEAAGWTEAFF

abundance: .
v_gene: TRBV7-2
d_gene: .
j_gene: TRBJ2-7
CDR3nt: TGTGCCAGCAGCTTAGAAGGGATCGAGCAGTACTTC
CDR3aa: CASSLEGIEQYF

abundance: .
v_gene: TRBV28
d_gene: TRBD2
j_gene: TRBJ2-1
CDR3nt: TGTGCCAGCAGTCAGACTAGCGGGGGGGCATGGTACAATGAGCAGTTCTTC
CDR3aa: CASSQTSGGAWYNEQFF

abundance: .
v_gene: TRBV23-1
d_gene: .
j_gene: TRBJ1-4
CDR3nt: TGCGCCAGCAGTCAATCTGTGCGGGGCTTCACTAATGAAAAACTGTTTTTT
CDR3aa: CASSQSVRGFTNEKLFF

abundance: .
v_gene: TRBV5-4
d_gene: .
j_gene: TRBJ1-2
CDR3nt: TGTGCCAGCAGCCCAAATACGGGCCCCTTCAGGGGCTACACCTTC
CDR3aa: CASSPNTGPFRGYTF

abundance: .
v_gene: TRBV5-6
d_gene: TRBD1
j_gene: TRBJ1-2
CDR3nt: TGTGCCAGCAGCTTGGCAACGGGACAGGGCTATGGCTACACCTTC
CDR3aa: CASSLATGQGYGYTF